This T cell receptor beta chain is drawn from a study of T cell repertoires in cytomegalovirus infection. On the study more broadly: Through public TCR beta signatures, both CMV infection and matching HLA type were indicated. Study conclusions and caveats: The cumulative frequency of public TCR beta families identified carriers of CMV plus the relevant HLA. HLA-C-restricted CMV-specific TCR beta clonotypes were dominant in the ex vivo response.

TCRdb reprocessed the reads with MiXCR, giving one entry per CDR3 protein. The repertoire consists of 800,000 to 950,000 distinct CDR3 sequences, with 32% occurring once and the leading ten covering around 11%. In this sample, this clonotype turned up once. Its antigen is not known. There are 16 residues in the CDR3. V lost 5 bases and J 5 bases, leaving 21 bases between the germline ends. CDR1 SEHNR and CDR2 FQNEAQ come from the germline V gene (reference sequence). J is TRBJ2-5 and V is TRBV7-9; D perhaps matches TRBD1 (6 bases). The receptor's source is a human donor in good health (CMV status not recorded). Some clones in this sample may be carry-over from other donors' samples. The sequencing used cultured CD8+ T cells from PBMCs, collected from culture after CMV antigen stimulation. CDR3 sequence reads: CASSPSGRGFSETQYF. The CDR3 nucleotides are TGTGCCAGCAGCCCGTCGGGTAGGGGGTTCTCGGAGACCCAGTACTTC.